This T cell receptor beta chain was profiled in a study of OX40 agonist ivuxolimab in advanced cancers. Here immunoSEQ multiplex PCR was the method, and the copy in TCRdb shows in-frame clones only, minus some. The table lists approximately 30,000 clones, about nine tenths of them singletons. Notes on this clone: As yet, its antigen is unknown.

Whole-study results and caveats: Relative to CD4+, CD8+ T cells held more expanded clones on average. Patients who responded partially at 0.1-3.0 mg/kg showed clonal expansion ranking among the lowest. Also present in some nonresponders was a low level of normalized T-cell clonal expansion.

This CDR3 is 18 amino acids long. V lost 3 bases, J lost 4 bases, and 14 bases stayed unmatched. From germline, CDR1 is LGHNT and CDR2 FRNRAP. This specimen was CD4+ or CD8+ T cells sorted from blood, taken in a trial of the OX40 agonist ivuxolimab. J is TRBJ2-3 and V is TRBV12-5; 9 bases map to TRBD2. This receptor was obtained from an adult with an advanced solid tumor such as melanoma, head and neck, liver or kidney cancer. Here the CDR3 DNA reads TGTGCTAGTGGTTTTAATCGAAAAGCGGGGGGATCTGCAGATACGCAGTATTTT. It translates to CASGFNRKAGGSADTQYF.